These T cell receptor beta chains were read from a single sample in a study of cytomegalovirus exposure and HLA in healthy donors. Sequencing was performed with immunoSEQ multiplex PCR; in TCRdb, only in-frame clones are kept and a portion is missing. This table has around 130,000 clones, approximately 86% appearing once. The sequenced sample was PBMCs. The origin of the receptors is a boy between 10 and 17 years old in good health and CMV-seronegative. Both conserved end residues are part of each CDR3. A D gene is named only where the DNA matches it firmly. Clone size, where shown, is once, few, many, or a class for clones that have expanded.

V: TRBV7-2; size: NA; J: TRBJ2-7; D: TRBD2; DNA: TGTGCCAGCAGCTTATCTAGCGGCGACCGTTACGAGCAGTACTTC; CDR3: CASSLSSGDRYEQYF
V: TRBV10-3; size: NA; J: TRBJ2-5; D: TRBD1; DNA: TGTGCCATCAGTGACTCCCATTCCGGGACAGGGCATGAGACCCAGTACTTC; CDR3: CAISDSHSGTGHETQYF
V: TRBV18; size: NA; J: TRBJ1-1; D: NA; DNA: TGTGCCAGCTCACCTACAGGGAACACTGAAGCTTTCTTT; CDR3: CASSPTGNTEAFF
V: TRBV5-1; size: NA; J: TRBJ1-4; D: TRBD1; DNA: TGCGCCAGCAGCTTGGCCAGGGGGATTGATGAAAAACTGTTTTTT; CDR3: CASSLARGIDEKLFF
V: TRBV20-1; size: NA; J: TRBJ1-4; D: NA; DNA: TGCAGTGCCAGGGGCTCCGAAAAACTGTTTTTT; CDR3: CSARGSEKLFF
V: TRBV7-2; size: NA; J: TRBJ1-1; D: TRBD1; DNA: TGTGCCAGCAGCTTAGACAGGGGAGATACTGAAGCTTTCTTT; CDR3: CASSLDRGDTEAFF
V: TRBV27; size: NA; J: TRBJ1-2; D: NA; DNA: TGTGCCAGCAGTCCCAGGGGTATTTATGGCTACACCTTC; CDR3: CASSPRGIYGYTF
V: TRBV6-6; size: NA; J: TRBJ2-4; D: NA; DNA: TGTGCCAGCATCGATGAGCATCTGGACATTCAGTACTTC; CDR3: CASIDEHLDIQYF
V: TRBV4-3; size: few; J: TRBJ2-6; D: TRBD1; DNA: TGCGCCAGCAGCCAGCAGCAGGGGGCGCGTACTGGGGCCAACGTCCTGACTTTC; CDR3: CASSQQQGARTGANVLTF
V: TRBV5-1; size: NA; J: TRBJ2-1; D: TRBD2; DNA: TGCGCCAGCAGCACGGGACTAGCGGGGGGGAATGAGCAGTTCTTC; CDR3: CASSTGLAGGNEQFF